Shown below are 11 T cell receptor beta chains from a single sample sequenced in a study of cytomegalovirus exposure and HLA in healthy donors (dated by TCRdb to the late 2010s). Receptors were amplified or captured by the immunoSEQ multiplex PCR assay. For the multiplex PCR, a mixture combining 60 forward primers for TCR Vbeta segments and 13 reverse primers for TCR Jbeta segments was used. This immuneACCESS table, as held by TCRdb, lists in-frame sequences with V and J called but not all clones. Of the missing ones, under half trace to an unresolved V gene in checked studies; the others have no known cause. The table for this sample lists 150,000 to 200,000 clones; approximately 85% of them were counted only once. The top ten clones comprise more than 4% of the sample. Sequenced input: PBMCs. The receptors originated from a girl aged 5 to 17 in good health and CMV-seropositive.

J is TRBJ2-7 and V is TRBV12-5; D not certain. The V end was cut by 3 bases, the J end by 6 bases, with 3 bases between. Looked up from germline, CDR1 is LGHNT and CDR2 is FRNRAP. This CDR3 contains 10 residues. The CDR3 DNA follows: TGTGCTAGTGGTTTACTCGAGCAGTACTTC. It yields the protein CASGLLEQYF.

As to this clone: The junction and the germline gene differ at one end; a read error may be behind it. The rearrangement uses TRBV15 and TRBJ1-1; possible D gene TRBD1, 5 bases. The length of the CDR3 is 13 residues. Per the germline V gene, CDR1 is LNHNV and CDR2 is YYDKDF (reference sequence). CDR3 coding DNA: TGTGCCGCCAGCCTTCGTGGGGCTACTGAAGCTTTCTTT. This codes for CAASLRGATEAFF.

V is TRBV5-4 and J is TRBJ2-7, with 8 bases matching TRBD1. With V trimmed by 4 bases and J by 4 bases, 7 bases remained unmatched. Germline V lookup: CDR1 SGHNT, CDR2 YYREEE (reference sequence). CDR3 length: 14 residues. The CDR3 is CASSQGTGNYEQYF. As DNA, the CDR3 is TGTGCCAGCAGCCAAGGGACAGGTAATTACGAGCAGTACTTC. The variable domain in full, completed from reference TRBV5-4 and TRBJ2-7, reads ETGVTQSPTHLIKTRGQQVTLRCSSQSGHNTVSWYQQALGQGPQFIFQYYREEENGRGNFPPRFSGLQFPNYSSELNVNALELDDSALYLCASSQGTGNYEQYFGPGTRLTVT.

This chain joins TRBV19 and TRBJ2-2; D might be TRBD1 (6 bases). V was shortened by 1 base and J by 4 bases, with 13 bases between the two germline ends. The CDR3 length is 16 residues. CDR1 and CDR2 from the germline V gene are LNHDA and SQIVND (reference sequence). Here the CDR3 DNA reads TGTGCCAGTAGTATAGGTAGGGGGTTGGCCACCGGGGAGCTGTTTTTT. It is translated as CASSIGRGLATGELFF.

This chain links TRBV5-4 with TRBJ2-5; no clear D. The CDR3 is 13 residues long. Trimming removed 0 bases from V and 3 bases from J, with 6 bases in between. The germline gives CDR1 SGHNT, CDR2 YYREEE (reference sequence). The CDR3 nucleotides read TGTGCCAGCAGCTTGGGGAGCGAAGAGACCCAGTACTTC. Protein: CASSLGSEETQYF.

This sequence joins TRBV5-4 and TRBJ2-7; 8 bases map to TRBD1. Trimming removed 4 bases from V and 4 bases from J; junction bases left unmatched: 7. Germline loops: CDR1 SGHNT, CDR2 YYREEE (reference sequence). This CDR3 region has 14 residues. CDR3: CASSPDRGFYEQYF. The CDR3 nucleotides read TGTGCCAGCAGCCCTGACAGGGGTTTTTACGAGCAGTACTTC.

The chain links TRBV10-3 to TRBJ2-3; no firm D call. The V end was cut by 6 bases, the J end by 0 bases, with 4 bases between. The length of the CDR3 is 12 residues. Germline V gives CDR1 ENHRY, CDR2 SYGVKD. The CDR3 here is CAIRASTDTQYF. The CDR3 DNA reads TGTGCCATCAGGGCTAGCACAGATACGCAGTATTTT.

The V gene is TRBV30, the J gene TRBJ1-4; 10 nucleotides align to TRBD1. The V gene end was trimmed by 3 bases and the J gene end by 8 bases; junction bases not matched to a gene: 3. Germline CDR1 and CDR2: GTSNPN and SVGIG (reference sequence). The CDR3 spans 13 residues. The CDR3 bases are TGTGCCTGGAGGACAGGGGGCGGCGAAAAACTGTTTTTT. Its translation is CAWRTGGGEKLFF.

This chain links TRBV10-2 with TRBJ1-1; possibly TRBD1 for D (5 bases). This CDR3 is 13 amino acids long. With 5 bases removed from V and 4 bases from J, the gap between germline ends came to 11 bases. The germline CDR1 and CDR2 sequences are WSHSY and SAAADI. The CDR3 here is CASSIGGGTEAFF. As DNA, the CDR3 is TGCGCCAGCAGTATCGGGGGTGGCACTGAAGCTTTCTTT.

The rearrangement links TRBV11-3 to TRBJ1-1; D is uncertain. V gave up 5 bases and J gave up 0 bases, with 16 bases separating them. Germline lookup yields CDR1 SGHNT and CDR2 YENEEA. The CDR3 is made up of 16 amino acids. The CDR3 is CASSPQSGFLNTEAFF. The CDR3 coding sequence is TGTGCCAGCAGCCCCCAATCCGGGTTTCTGAACACTGAAGCTTTCTTT. Complete variable domain (other parts from reference TRBV11-3 and TRBJ1-1): EAGVVQSPRYKIIEKKQPVAFWCNPISGHNTLYWYLQNLGQGPELLIRYENEEAVDDSQLPKDRFSAERLKGVDSTLKIQPAELGDSAVYLCASSPQSGFLNTEAFFGQGTRLTVV.

This chain uses TRBV7-9 with TRBJ1-1; weak D call: TRBD1 (5 bases). Germline V gene sequence: CDR1 SEHNR, CDR2 FQNEAQ (reference sequence). Trimming shortened V by 8 bases and J by 3 bases, and 10 bases separated the two germline ends. The CDR3 has 12 residues. The CDR3 loop reads CASVGGYTEAFF. CDR3 bases: TGTGCCAGCGTCGGGGGGTACACTGAAGCTTTCTTT.